This TCR beta chain was obtained from a study of Ad26.COV2.S vaccination and SARS-CoV-2 variants. With 2 bases removed from V and 3 bases from J, the gap between germline ends came to 9 bases. Looked up from germline, CDR1 is MNHEY and CDR2 is SVGAGI. This CDR3 spans 14 amino acids. The assay was immunoSEQ multiplex PCR, and TCRdb's table has in-frame clones only and misses some. The table lists around 500,000 clones, about nine tenths of them singletons. Note on this clone: Other DNA variants within this sample encode the same CDR3.

The treatment: roughly 19 received Ad26.COV2.S at low or high dose, single or two shots; 5 received placebo; per-sample allocation not given. Collection of the samples took place on day 63 after the first injection of vaccine or placebo. Adults aged 18-55 years in Boston included the donor. What was given as vaccine was an Ad26 vector encoding Wuhan-strain SARS-CoV-2 spike. The starting material was peripheral blood, obtained in a trial of Ad26.COV2.S vaccine versus placebo. V gene TRBV6-5 combines with J gene TRBJ2-3; TRBD1 might be the D (5 bases). The origin of this receptor is a person between 18 and 59 years old who received the Ad26.COV2.S COVID-19 vaccine or a placebo. CDR3 protein: CASSYRRGTDTQYF. CDR3 nucleotides: TGTGCCAGCAGTTACAGAAGGGGAACAGATACGCAGTATTTT.